Listed below are T cell receptor beta chains from one sample, sequenced in a study of cytomegalovirus exposure and HLA in healthy donors. Generated by immunoSEQ multiplex PCR, the TCRdb table keeps only in-frame clones and is missing some. The table has 85,000 to 100,000 clones, more than 60% seen once. Sequenced: PBMCs. The receptors were gathered from a human donor in good health. CDR3s include the opening cysteine and the closing phenylalanine or tryptophan. D genes are given only for firm matches. Some rows mark clone size as missing; the rest say once, few, many or name a class of expanded clone.

j_gene,v_gene,abundance,len,d_gene,CDR3nt,CDR3aa
TRBJ2-7,TRBV5-5,few,18,TRBD2,TGTGCCAGCAGCTTGGCCTGGCTGCCTAGCGGGTGGTCCTACGAGCAGTACTTC,CASSLAWLPSGWSYEQYF
TRBJ2-5,TRBV9,few,16,TRBD2,TGTGCCAGCAGCGTAGGCGGGAGGTCTCAGGGGGAGACCCAGTACTTC,CASSVGGRSQGETQYF
TRBJ2-1,TRBV19,-,11,-,TGTGCCAGTGAGTACCACAATGAGCAGTTCTTC,CASEYHNEQFF
TRBJ2-5,TRBV5-1,few,14,TRBD2,TGCGCCAGCAGCTTTGCGGGGGGGCAAGAGACCCAGTACTTC,CASSFAGGQETQYF
TRBJ1-3,TRBV19,-,15,TRBD1,TGTGCCAGTAGTCCAGGGACAGCTTCTGGAAACACCATATATTTT,CASSPGTASGNTIYF
TRBJ2-7,TRBV6-5,-,13,TRBD1,TGTGCCAGCAGGGCCAGGGGGCCCGGGGAGCAGTACTTC,CASRARGPGEQYF
TRBJ1-2,TRBV11-2,-,14,TRBD1,TGTGCCAGCAGTTCCGGGACAGGGGTCGTTGGCTACACCTTC,CASSSGTGVVGYTF
TRBJ1-4,TRBV13,once,15,TRBD1,TGTGCCAGCAGCGCACAGGGGCAGGGAGGTGAAAAACTGTTTTTT,CASSAQGQGGEKLFF
TRBJ2-3,TRBV19,-,14,-,TGTGCCAGTAGTATCGGGGTACCCCCCGATACGCAGTATTTT,CASSIGVPPDTQYF
TRBJ1-1,TRBV18,-,15,-,TGTGCCAGCTCAACGGCCGGGACAATGAACACTGAAGCTTTCTTT,CASSTAGTMNTEAFF
TRBJ1-2,TRBV5-1,-,15,TRBD1,TGCGCCAGCAGCTTCGACGGACAGGGCTTCTATGGCTACACCTTC,CASSFDGQGFYGYTF
TRBJ1-6,TRBV7-8,-,16,-,TGTGCCAGCAGCTTAGATATTCAGGGAAGGCGATCACCCCTCCACTTT,CASSLDIQGRRSPLHF
TRBJ1-3,TRBV18,-,14,-,TGTGCCAGCTCCGCCGGGGGGTCTGGAAACACCATATATTTT,CASSAGGSGNTIYF
TRBJ2-1,TRBV5-4,-,18,TRBD2,TGTGCCAGCAGCACCTCGGGACTAGCGGGAGTTCTTGGTAGTGAGCAGTTCTTC,CASSTSGLAGVLGSEQFF
TRBJ2-5,TRBV2,-,18,TRBD2,TGTGCCAGCAGTCCCTGGACTAGCGGGGGGGGGTTAGGAGAGACCCAGTACTTC,CASSPWTSGGGLGETQYF
TRBJ2-2,TRBV4-1,few,14,TRBD1,TGCGCCAGCAGCCCTAGACAGGGGACCGGGGAGCTGTTTTTT,CASSPRQGTGELFF
TRBJ1-1,TRBV5-4,-,15,-,TGTGCCAGCAGCTTCCGACAGCCAATGAACACTGAAGCTTTCTTT,CASSFRQPMNTEAFF
TRBJ1-3,TRBV30,-,15,TRBD1,TGTGCCTGGAGTACAGGGGCGATTTCTGGAAACACCATATATTTT,CAWSTGAISGNTIYF
TRBJ1-4,TRBV6-1,-,15,-,TGTGCCAGCAGTTCCGAGGGTACAACTAATGAAAAACTGTTTTTT,CASSSEGTTNEKLFF
TRBJ1-2,TRBV10-1,-,16,TRBD1,TGCGCCAGCAGTGCACTCCCCGGGACAGGGACCTATGGCTACACCTTC,CASSALPGTGTYGYTF
TRBJ1-5,TRBV6-5,-,14,-,TGTGCCAGCAGTTACTCGGGGGAGGCACGGCCCCAGCATTTT,CASSYSGEARPQHF
TRBJ1-4,TRBV6-6,-,14,-,TGTGCCAGCAGTTACTCGCGGAAACGTGAAAAACTGTTTTTT,CASSYSRKREKLFF
TRBJ2-5,TRBV29-1,-,14,-,TGCAGCGTTGAACTGTCGGGGATTGGGGAGACCCAGTACTTC,CSVELSGIGETQYF
TRBJ1-1,TRBV5-1,-,15,TRBD1,TGCGCCAGCAGCGTACAACAGGGGGGTAACACTGAAGCTTTCTTT,CASSVQQGGNTEAFF
TRBJ2-3,TRBV30,-,19,-,TGTGCCTGGAGTGTAATCAGGGGCGATCCGTCGATAAGCACAGATACGCAGTATTTT,CAWSVIRGDPSISTDTQYF
TRBJ1-4,TRBV6-5,few,16,-,TGTGCCAGCAGTTACTCGGGGGGGCAGGGTAATGAAAAACTGTTTTTT,CASSYSGGQGNEKLFF
TRBJ1-1,TRBV5-6,few,15,TRBD1,TGTGCCAGCAGCTTTCCGGACAGGGGGGTTACTGAAGCTTTCTTT,CASSFPDRGVTEAFF
TRBJ1-5,TRBV2,few,15,-,TGTGCCAGCAGTGAAGGCAGGGAAATCGGACAGCCCCAGCATTTT,CASSEGREIGQPQHF
TRBJ1-1,TRBV27,-,15,TRBD1,TGTGCCAGCAGTCGTACAGGGGATCGGTACACTGAAGCTTTCTTT,CASSRTGDRYTEAFF
TRBJ2-5,TRBV7-6,-,14,-,TGTGCCAGCAGCCATTCCGCAGGGGAAGGGACCCAGTACTTC,CASSHSAGEGTQYF
TRBJ1-6,TRBV19,few,15,-,TGTGCCAGTACACTGTCCGGAGGTTATAATTCACCCCTCCACTTT,CASTLSGGYNSPLHF
TRBJ2-5,TRBV6-1,-,14,-,TGTGCCAGCAGCTTCACTACAGGGTCAGAGACCCAGTACTTC,CASSFTTGSETQYF
TRBJ2-7,TRBV7-9,few,15,TRBD1,TGTGCCAGCAGCTCGGGACAGGGGATGGACTACGAGCAGTACTTC,CASSSGQGMDYEQYF
TRBJ1-3,TRBV7-8,-,17,TRBD1,TGTGCCAGCAGCTTAGAAGGGGGCGCATATCCTGGAAACACCATATATTTT,CASSLEGGAYPGNTIYF
TRBJ1-5,TRBV5-1,once,14,TRBD1,TGCGCCAGCAGCTTGGGGGACAGAAATCAGCCCCAGCATTTT,CASSLGDRNQPQHF
TRBJ2-2,TRBV10-1,once,14,TRBD1,TGCGCCAGCAGTCCTGACAGGGAGTCCGGGGAGCTGTTTTTT,CASSPDRESGELFF
TRBJ2-7,TRBV18,-,17,TRBD2,TGTGCCAGCTCACCGCTCCTGACTAAGCGGGGGAGCTACGAGCAGTACTTC,CASSPLLTKRGSYEQYF
TRBJ1-3,TRBV12-2,-,18,-,TGTGCAAGTGACCGGTTTGGGGACAGGGAAAAATCCGGAAACACCATATATTTT,CASDRFGDREKSGNTIYF
TRBJ2-2,TRBV5-1,-,15,-,TGCGCCAGCAGCTTAGGACAAGTCAAGGCCGGGGAGCTGTTTTTT,CASSLGQVKAGELFF
TRBJ2-3,TRBV5-6,once,13,-,TGTGCCAGCACTCGGGTTCCCACAGATACGCAGTATTTT,CASTRVPTDTQYF
TRBJ1-2,TRBV30,-,15,-,TGTGCCTGGAGTGTGGGGAGAGGTAATAACTATGGCTACACCTTC,CAWSVGRGNNYGYTF
TRBJ1-4,TRBV5-1,-,15,TRBD1,TGCGCCAGCAGCTTGGCAGGGACAGAGAATGAAAAACTGTTTTTT,CASSLAGTENEKLFF
TRBJ1-1,TRBV5-6,-,16,-,TGTGCCAGCAGGATTGGGTTGACAGCCGTGAACACTGAAGCTTTCTTT,CASRIGLTAVNTEAFF
TRBJ1-1,TRBV6-1,-,15,-,TGTGCCAGCAGTGTAGGGGATGATCTGGAGACTGAAGCTTTCTTT,CASSVGDDLETEAFF
TRBJ1-3,TRBV30,-,15,TRBD1,TGTGCCTGGAGACCCTTTTCGGGACAGATAAACACCATATATTTT,CAWRPFSGQINTIYF
TRBJ2-7,TRBV4-2,-,16,TRBD2,TGTGCCAGCAGCCAAGATTTTACTAGCGGATACTACGAGCAGTACTTC,CASSQDFTSGYYEQYF
TRBJ1-5,TRBV7-9,once,12,-,TGTGCCAGCAGCCTAACCAATCAGCCCCAGCATTTT,CASSLTNQPQHF
TRBJ1-2,TRBV6-6,-,15,TRBD1,TGTGCCAGCAGTTACCTAGTTCGAGGGGGCAGGGAAACCACCTTC,CASSYLVRGGRETTF
TRBJ2-5,TRBV7-2,once,17,TRBD2,TGTGCCAGCAGCGGAGGTAGCGGGCCGGCGAAGCAAGAGACCCAGTACTTC,CASSGGSGPAKQETQYF
TRBJ2-1,TRBV6-1,-,13,TRBD2,TGTGCCAGCAGTCGGACTAGCGTCGGTGAGCAGTTCTTC,CASSRTSVGEQFF
TRBJ2-1,TRBV2,many,14,-,TGTGCCAGCAGTGAAATGACTCCCGACAATGAGCAGTTCTTC,CASSEMTPDNEQFF
TRBJ2-5,TRBV19,-,15,-,TGTGCCAGTAGTTTGAGCGGACCCCCCGGGGAGACCCAGTACTTC,CASSLSGPPGETQYF
TRBJ1-3,TRBV21-1,-,17,-,TGTGCCAGCAGCAAAACAGAGTCCTTTAGCTCTGGAAACACCATATATTTT,CASSKTESFSSGNTIYF
TRBJ2-7,TRBV5-4,few,15,-,TGTGCCAGCAGCCTTGGGGCAGGGTCCGACTACGAGCAGTACTTC,CASSLGAGSDYEQYF
TRBJ1-2,TRBV5-6,-,15,-,TGTGCCAGCAGCTTTTGGGTAGACAGGTTCTATGGCTACACCTTC,CASSFWVDRFYGYTF